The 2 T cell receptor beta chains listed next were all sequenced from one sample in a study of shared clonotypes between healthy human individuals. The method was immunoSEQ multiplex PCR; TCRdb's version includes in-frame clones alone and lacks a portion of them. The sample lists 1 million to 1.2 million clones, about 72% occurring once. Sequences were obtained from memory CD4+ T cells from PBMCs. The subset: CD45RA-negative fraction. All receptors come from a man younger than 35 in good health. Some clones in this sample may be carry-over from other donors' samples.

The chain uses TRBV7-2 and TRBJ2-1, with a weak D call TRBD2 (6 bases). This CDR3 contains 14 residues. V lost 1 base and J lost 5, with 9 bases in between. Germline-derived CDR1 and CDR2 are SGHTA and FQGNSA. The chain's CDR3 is CASSLDGGNNEQFF. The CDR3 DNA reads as TGTGCCAGCAGCTTAGATGGGGGGAACAATGAGCAGTTCTTC.

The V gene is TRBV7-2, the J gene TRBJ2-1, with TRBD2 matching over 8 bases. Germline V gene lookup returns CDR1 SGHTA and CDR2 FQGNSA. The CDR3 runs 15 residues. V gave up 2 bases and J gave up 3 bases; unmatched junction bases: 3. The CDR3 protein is CASSLPGRGYNEQFF. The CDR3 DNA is TGTGCCAGCAGCTTACCCGGGAGGGGCTACAATGAGCAGTTCTTC.